The entry that follows covers one T cell receptor beta chain sequence. Antigen specificity is unknown. Other DNA sequences in this specimen translate into the identical CDR3. 13 Jbeta primers and 60 Vbeta primers were used for the PCR. The method was immunoSEQ multiplex PCR; TCRdb's version includes in-frame clones alone and lacks a portion of them. The sample holds under 110,000 clones, 70% to 80% seen once. Trimming cost V 4 bases and J 4 bases, with 8 bases left between them. The CDR3 runs to 12 residues. The germline V gene encodes CDR1 SQVTM and CDR2 ANQGSEA. The data derive from a study of cytomegalovirus exposure and HLA in healthy donors. Study as a whole: Of some 400 genotyped donors, more than 75% grouped in the Caucasian-associated ancestry cluster.

Study-wide results and caveats: According to a later analysis, most TCR beta chains associated with CMV appeared HLA-restricted. A later examination showed that TCR association rates differed by HLA locus, with DRB1 most and HLA-C fewest.

The TCR sequence derives from a female donor in good health and CMV-seronegative. Sequenced input: PBMCs. The chain carries TRBV29-1 and TRBJ1-5; D may be TRBD1 (5 bases). Here the CDR3 DNA reads TGCAGCGTTGGGGGCAGTAATCAGCCCCAGCATTTT. Encoded protein: CSVGGSNQPQHF.